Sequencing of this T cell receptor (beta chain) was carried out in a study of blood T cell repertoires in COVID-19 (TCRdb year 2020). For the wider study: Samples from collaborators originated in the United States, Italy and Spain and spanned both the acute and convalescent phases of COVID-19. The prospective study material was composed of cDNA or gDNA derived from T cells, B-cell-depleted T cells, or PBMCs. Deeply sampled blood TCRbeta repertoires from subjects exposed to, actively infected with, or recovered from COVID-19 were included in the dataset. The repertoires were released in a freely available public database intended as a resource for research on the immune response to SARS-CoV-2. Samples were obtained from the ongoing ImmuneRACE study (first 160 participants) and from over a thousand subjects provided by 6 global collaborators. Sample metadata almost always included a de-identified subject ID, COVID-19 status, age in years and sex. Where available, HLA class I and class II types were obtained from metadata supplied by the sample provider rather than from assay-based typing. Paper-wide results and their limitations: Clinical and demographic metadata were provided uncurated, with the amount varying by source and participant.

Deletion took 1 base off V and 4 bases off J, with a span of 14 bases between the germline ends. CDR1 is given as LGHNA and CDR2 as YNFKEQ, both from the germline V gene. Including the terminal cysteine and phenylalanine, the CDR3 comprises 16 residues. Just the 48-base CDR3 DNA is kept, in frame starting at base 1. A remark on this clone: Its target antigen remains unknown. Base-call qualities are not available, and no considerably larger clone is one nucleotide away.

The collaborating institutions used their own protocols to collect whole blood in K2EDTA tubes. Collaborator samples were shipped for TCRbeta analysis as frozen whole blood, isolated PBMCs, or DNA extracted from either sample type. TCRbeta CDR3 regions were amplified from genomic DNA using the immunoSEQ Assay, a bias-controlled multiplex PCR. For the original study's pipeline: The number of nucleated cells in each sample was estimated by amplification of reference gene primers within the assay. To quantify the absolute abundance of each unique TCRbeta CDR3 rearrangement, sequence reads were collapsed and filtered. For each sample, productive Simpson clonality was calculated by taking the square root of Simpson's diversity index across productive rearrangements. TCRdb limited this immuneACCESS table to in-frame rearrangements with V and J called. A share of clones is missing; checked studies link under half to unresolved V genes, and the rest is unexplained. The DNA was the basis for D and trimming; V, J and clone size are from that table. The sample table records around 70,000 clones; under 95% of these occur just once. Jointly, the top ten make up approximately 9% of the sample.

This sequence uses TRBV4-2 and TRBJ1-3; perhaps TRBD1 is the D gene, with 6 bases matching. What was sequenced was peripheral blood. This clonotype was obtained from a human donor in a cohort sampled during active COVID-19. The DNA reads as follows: TGTGCCAGCAGCCAAGTCGCGCAGGGGCAGGGAAACACCATATATTTT. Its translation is CASSQVAQGQGNTIYF.